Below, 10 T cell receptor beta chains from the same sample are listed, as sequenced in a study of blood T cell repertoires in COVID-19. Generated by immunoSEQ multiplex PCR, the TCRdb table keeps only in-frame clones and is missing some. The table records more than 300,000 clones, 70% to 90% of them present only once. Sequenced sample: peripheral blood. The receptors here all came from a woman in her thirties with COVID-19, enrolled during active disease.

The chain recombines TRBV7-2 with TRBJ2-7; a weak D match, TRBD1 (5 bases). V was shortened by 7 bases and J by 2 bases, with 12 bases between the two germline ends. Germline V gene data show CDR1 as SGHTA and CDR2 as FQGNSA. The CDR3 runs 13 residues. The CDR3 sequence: CASTWGGTYEQYF. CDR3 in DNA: TGTGCCAGCACTTGGGGCGGCACCTACGAGCAGTACTTC.

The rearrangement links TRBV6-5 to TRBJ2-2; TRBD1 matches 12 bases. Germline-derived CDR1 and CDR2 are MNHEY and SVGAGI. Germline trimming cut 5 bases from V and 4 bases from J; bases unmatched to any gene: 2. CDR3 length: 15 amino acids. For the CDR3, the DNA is TGTGCCAGCAGTACGGGACAGGGGGCCACCGGGGAGCTGTTTTTT. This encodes CASSTGQGATGELFF.

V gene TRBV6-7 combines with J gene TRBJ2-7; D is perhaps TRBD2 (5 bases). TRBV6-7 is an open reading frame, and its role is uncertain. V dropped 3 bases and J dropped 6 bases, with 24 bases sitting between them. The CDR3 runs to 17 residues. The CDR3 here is CASSYTPGVDCWPEQYF. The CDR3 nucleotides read TGTGCCAGCAGTTATACTCCCGGCGTGGACTGCTGGCCCGAGCAGTACTTC.

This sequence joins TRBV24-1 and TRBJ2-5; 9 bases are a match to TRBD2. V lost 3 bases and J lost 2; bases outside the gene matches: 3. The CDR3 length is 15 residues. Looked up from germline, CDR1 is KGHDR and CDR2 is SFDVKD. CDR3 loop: CATSDGAGGQETQYF. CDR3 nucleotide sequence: TGTGCCACCAGTGATGGGGCGGGGGGGCAAGAGACCCAGTACTTC.

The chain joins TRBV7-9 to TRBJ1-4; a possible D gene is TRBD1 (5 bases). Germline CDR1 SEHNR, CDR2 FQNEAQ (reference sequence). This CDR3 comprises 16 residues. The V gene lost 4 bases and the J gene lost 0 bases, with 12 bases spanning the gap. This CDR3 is CASSSRQSATNEKLFF. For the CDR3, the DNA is TGTGCCAGCAGCTCCCGACAGTCTGCAACTAATGAAAAACTGTTTTTT.

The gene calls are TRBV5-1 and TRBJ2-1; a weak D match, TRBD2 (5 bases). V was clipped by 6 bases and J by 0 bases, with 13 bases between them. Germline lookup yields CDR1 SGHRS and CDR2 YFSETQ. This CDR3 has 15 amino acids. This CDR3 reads CASKGADTSYNEQFF. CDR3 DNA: TGCGCCAGCAAAGGAGCGGATACCTCCTACAATGAGCAGTTCTTC.

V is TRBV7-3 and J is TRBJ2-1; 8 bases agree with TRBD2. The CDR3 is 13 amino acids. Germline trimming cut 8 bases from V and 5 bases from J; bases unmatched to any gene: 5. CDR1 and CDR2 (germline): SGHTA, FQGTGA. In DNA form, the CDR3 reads TGTGCCAGCGGAGCGGGAGCAAACAATGAGCAGTTCTTC. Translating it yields CASGAGANNEQFF.

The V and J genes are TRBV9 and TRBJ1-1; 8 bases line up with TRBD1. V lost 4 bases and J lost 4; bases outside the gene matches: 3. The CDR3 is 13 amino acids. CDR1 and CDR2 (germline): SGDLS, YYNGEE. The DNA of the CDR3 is TGTGCCAGCAGCCCTACAGGGGGCACTGAAGCTTTCTTT. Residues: CASSPTGGTEAFF.

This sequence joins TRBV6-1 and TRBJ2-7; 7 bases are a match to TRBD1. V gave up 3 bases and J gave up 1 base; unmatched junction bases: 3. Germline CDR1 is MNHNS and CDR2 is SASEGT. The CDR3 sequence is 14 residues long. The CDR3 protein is CASSDRDSSYEQYF. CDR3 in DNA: TGTGCCAGCAGTGACCGGGACAGTTCCTACGAGCAGTACTTC.

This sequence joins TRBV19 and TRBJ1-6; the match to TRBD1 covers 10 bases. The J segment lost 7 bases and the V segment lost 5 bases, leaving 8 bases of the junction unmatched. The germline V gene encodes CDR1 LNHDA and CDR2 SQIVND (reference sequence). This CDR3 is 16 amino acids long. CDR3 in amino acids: CASSPRDRGRNSPLHF. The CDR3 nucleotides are TGTGCCAGTAGTCCGCGGGACAGGGGCAGAAATTCACCCCTCCACTTT. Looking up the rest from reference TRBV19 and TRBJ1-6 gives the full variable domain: DGGITQSPKYLFRKEGQNVTLSCEQNLNHDAMYWYRQDPGQGLRLIYYSQIVNDFQKGDIAEGYSVSREKKESFPLTVTSAQKNPTAFYLCASSPRDRGRNSPLHFGNGTRLTVT.